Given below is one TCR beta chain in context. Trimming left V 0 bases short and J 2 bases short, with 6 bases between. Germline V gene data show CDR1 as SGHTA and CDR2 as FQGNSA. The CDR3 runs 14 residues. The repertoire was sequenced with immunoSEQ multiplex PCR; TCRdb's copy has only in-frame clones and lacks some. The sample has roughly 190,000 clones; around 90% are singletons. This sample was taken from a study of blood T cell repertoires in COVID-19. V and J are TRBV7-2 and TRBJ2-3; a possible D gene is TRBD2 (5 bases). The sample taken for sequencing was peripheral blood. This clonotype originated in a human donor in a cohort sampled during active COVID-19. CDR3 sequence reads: CASSLAAVTDTQYF. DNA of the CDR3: TGTGCCAGCAGCTTAGCAGCGGTCACAGATACGCAGTATTTT.